Shown below are 28 T cell receptor beta chains from a single sample sequenced in a study of OX40 agonist ivuxolimab in advanced cancers. TCRdb's copy holds only in-frame clones and misses some; the assay was immunoSEQ multiplex PCR. In the table there are roughly 61,000 clones, more than 80% of which are singletons. The sequenced sample was CD4+ or CD8+ T cells sorted from blood, obtained in a trial of the OX40 agonist ivuxolimab. These receptors were taken from an adult with an advanced solid tumor such as melanoma, head and neck, liver or kidney cancer.

The genes are TRBV20-1 and TRBJ2-1, with D possibly matching TRBD2 (6 bases). The V end lost 7 bases, the J end lost 7 bases, and 11 bases lay between the germline ends. CDR3 size: 11 residues. Per germline, CDR1 DFQATT and CDR2 SNEGSKA (reference sequence). CDR3 nucleotides: TGCAGTGTTGACCTAGCGAATGAGCAGTTCTTC. It is translated as CSVDLANEQFF.

The chain is built from TRBV6-1 and TRBJ1-1; the match to TRBD1 covers 8 bases. V lost 2 bases, J lost 5 bases, and 10 bases stayed unmatched. Germline V gene sequence: CDR1 MNHNS, CDR2 SASEGT. The CDR3 runs to 16 residues. The CDR3 nucleotides are TGTGCCAGCAGTGAATCCCTAGGACAGGGAAAGACTGAAGCTTTCTTT. Translated, it gives CASSESLGQGKTEAFF.

V gene TRBV11-2 combines with J gene TRBJ2-1; TRBD1 agrees at 7 bases. V gave up 5 bases and J gave up 3 bases; unmatched junction bases: 7. The CDR3 runs 15 residues. Germline lookup yields CDR1 SGHAT and CDR2 FQNNGV. The DNA for the CDR3 is TGTGCCAGCAGCAGGCCGGCAGGGGGCTACAATGAGCAGTTCTTC. It encodes CASSRPAGGYNEQFF.

On this clone itself: A read error may produce the germline difference seen at one junction end. The V gene is TRBV7-7, the J gene TRBJ1-1, with D maybe TRBD1 (5 bases). CDR1 is SSHAT and CDR2 is FNYEAQ in the germline V gene (reference sequence). The CDR3 spans 17 residues. The CDR3 loop reads CASSPSLTIGGNTEAFF. In DNA, the CDR3 is TGTGCTAGCAGCCCTTCGTTGACGATCGGGGGAAACACTGAAGCTTTCTTT.

The rearrangement uses TRBV6-6 and TRBJ1-5; 8 nucleotides agree with TRBD1. Germline V gene lookup returns CDR1 MNHNY and CDR2 SVGAGI (reference sequence). With V trimmed by 5 bases and J by 8 bases, 8 bases remained unmatched. There are 14 residues in the CDR3. The CDR3 loop reads CASSRRQGSEPQHF. CDR3 bases: TGTGCCAGCAGTAGAAGACAGGGGAGTGAGCCCCAGCATTTT.

The chain has TRBV5-1 and TRBJ2-3; 9 nucleotides match TRBD2. The CDR3 is 15 residues long. V lost 1 base, J lost 1 base, and 1 base stayed unmatched. The germline V gene encodes CDR1 SGHRS and CDR2 YFSETQ. The CDR3 region is CASSLQRGGTDTQYF. The DNA of the CDR3 is TGCGCCAGCAGCTTGCAGCGGGGGGGCACAGATACGCAGTATTTT.

The chain uses TRBV28 and TRBJ1-2; tentatively, D is TRBD1 (5 bases). Between the trimmed V and J ends, which lost 8 bases and 2 bases, there was a span of 12 bases. This CDR3 is 13 amino acids long. Per the germline V gene, CDR1 is MDHEN and CDR2 is SYDVKM. The CDR3 DNA follows: TGTGCCAGCCGTATAGACAGCAACTATGGCTACACCTTC. Its translation: CASRIDSNYGYTF.

The rearrangement joins TRBV29-1 to TRBJ1-2, with D possibly matching TRBD1 (5 bases). CDR1 is SQVTM and CDR2 is ANQGSEA in the germline V gene. Trimming took 8 bases from V and 3 from J, leaving 16 bases between them. The CDR3 loop spans 13 amino acids. The CDR3 nucleotides read TGCAGCATCTGGGGGTCCTGGGACTATGGCTACACCTTC. Its protein product is CSIWGSWDYGYTF. Based on the CDR3 plus reference TRBV29-1 and TRBJ1-2, the full variable domain is SAVISQKPSRDICQRGTSLTIQCQVDSQVTMMFWYRQQPGQSLTLIATANQGSEATYESGFVIDKFPISRPNLTFSTLTVSNMSPEDSSIYLCSIWGSWDYGYTFGSGTRLTVV.

The J gene is TRBJ2-1, the V gene TRBV7-2, with TRBD2 matching over 11 bases. The CDR3 spans 17 residues. With 1 base clipped from V and 4 bases from J, the junction kept 6 bases outside the gene matches. Looked up from germline, CDR1 is SGHTA and CDR2 is FQGNSA. The CDR3, as DNA: TGTGCCAGCAGCTTAGGGCTAGCGGGAGGAAGTTACAATGAGCAGTTCTTC. It is translated as CASSLGLAGGSYNEQFF.

The CDR3 here is CASSPISGRSTDTQYF. CDR3 in DNA: TGTGCCAGCTCACCTATCAGCGGACGGTCCACAGATACGCAGTATTTT. The chain uses TRBV18 and TRBJ2-3; perhaps TRBD2 as D (5 bases). The length of the CDR3 is 16 residues. The V end lost 3 bases, the J end lost 2 bases, and 15 bases lay between the germline ends. Germline lookup yields CDR1 KGHSH and CDR2 LQKENI.

The rearrangement joins TRBV4-1 to TRBJ1-4; D unresolved. Trimming cost V 6 bases and J 4 bases, with 15 bases left between them. This CDR3 is 15 amino acids long. Germline lookup yields CDR1 MGHRA and CDR2 YSYEKL. The CDR3 here is CASSQSERSNEKLFF. CDR3 in DNA: TGCGCCAGCAGTCAAAGTGAAAGGAGTAATGAAAAACTGTTTTTT.

This clone is classed as medium-sized. The chain couples TRBV7-8 to TRBJ2-7; TRBD1 aligns across 10 bases. This CDR3 has 15 residues. Germline V CDR1 and CDR2: SGHVS, FQNEAQ. With V trimmed by 5 bases and J by 1 base, 5 bases remained unmatched. CDR3 nucleotides: TGTGCCAGCAGCCTAAGACAGGGGGCATCCTACGAGCAGTACTTC. It codes for CASSLRQGASYEQYF.

The chain recombines TRBV19 with TRBJ2-7, with D perhaps TRBD1 (6 bases). CDR1 and CDR2 from the germline V gene are LNHDA and SQIVND (reference sequence). This CDR3 has 15 residues. Deletions cut 5 bases from V and 2 bases from J, with 16 bases between. CDR3 region: CASSPPGDLPYEQYF. CDR3 sequence (DNA): TGTGCCAGTAGTCCGCCAGGGGACCTTCCCTACGAGCAGTACTTC.

The chain employs TRBV18 and TRBJ1-5; no reliable D call. Germline V gene lookup returns CDR1 KGHSH and CDR2 LQKENI. The V gene lost 4 bases and the J gene lost 5 bases, with 9 bases spanning the gap. This CDR3 comprises 13 residues. CDR3 amino acids: CASSLAGDQPQHF. The CDR3 DNA sequence: TGTGCCAGCTCACTGGCAGGAGATCAGCCCCAGCATTTT.

The rearrangement uses TRBV7-3 and TRBJ2-1; 10 nucleotides align to TRBD2. The CDR3 consists of 15 residues. Germline loops: CDR1 SGHTA, CDR2 FQGTGA. Unmatched junction bases numbered 4, after V lost 5 bases and J lost 3 bases. CDR3 nucleotides: TGTGCCAGCAGCGTAGCGGGAGGACTCTACAATGAGCAGTTCTTC. This translates into CASSVAGGLYNEQFF.

In nucleotides, the CDR3 is TGTGCCAGCAGTTCCGGGACAGGGTACGAGCAGTACTTC. It is translated as CASSSGTGYEQYF. V is TRBV28 and J is TRBJ2-7; 9 bases align to TRBD1. The CDR3 consists of 13 residues. The germline V gene encodes CDR1 MDHEN and CDR2 SYDVKM. The V and J ends lost 4 bases and 4 bases, in that order; junction bases with no gene match: 2.

The chain combines TRBV18 with TRBJ2-7; D is ambiguous. Germline CDR1 reads KGHSH; CDR2 reads LQKENI. Trimming shortened V by 2 bases and J by 3 bases, and 14 bases separated the two germline ends. The CDR3 has 15 amino acids. The CDR3 bases are TGTGCCAGCTCACCAACGACCGCTGGGGACTACGAGCAGTACTTC. As protein: CASSPTTAGDYEQYF.

This clone showed up just once. The chain employs TRBV30 and TRBJ2-7; D possibly corresponds to TRBD2 (5 bases). CDR3 length equals 14 residues. In germline, CDR1 is GTSNPN, CDR2 SVGIG (reference sequence). Trimming cost V 3 bases and J 7 bases, with 19 bases left between them. CDR3 coding DNA: TGTGCCTGGAGGCTGGAGCGGCATTCGGGGGAGCAGTACTTC. Residues: CAWRLERHSGEQYF.

This chain links TRBV27 with TRBJ1-2, with 7 bases aligning to TRBD1. This CDR3 region has 13 residues. V lost 6 bases and J lost 2; bases outside the gene matches: 3. The germline CDR1 and CDR2 sequences are MNHEY and SMNVEV (reference sequence). The CDR3: CASREGQNYGYTF. CDR3 nucleotide sequence: TGTGCCAGCAGGGAGGGACAGAACTATGGCTACACCTTC.

This sequence joins TRBV5-1 and TRBJ2-5; D might be TRBD1 (6 bases). Germline-derived CDR1 and CDR2 are SGHRS and YFSETQ. Trimming took 3 bases from V and 2 from J, leaving 14 bases between them. This CDR3 contains 15 residues. CDR3: CASSYLRGYQETQYF. The CDR3, as DNA: TGCGCCAGCAGCTACCTCAGGGGTTATCAAGAGACCCAGTACTTC.

The chain employs TRBV20-1 and TRBJ1-1; D is ambiguous. Trimming cost V 3 bases and J 5 bases, with 4 bases left between them. There are 10 residues in the CDR3. The germline gives CDR1 DFQATT, CDR2 SNEGSKA (reference sequence). CDR3 residues: CSASGTEAFF. The CDR3 DNA is TGCAGTGCTAGTGGGACTGAAGCTTTCTTT.

The V gene is TRBV5-1, the J gene TRBJ2-2; tentatively, D is TRBD1 (6 bases). This CDR3 region has 15 residues. The germline V gene encodes CDR1 SGHRS and CDR2 YFSETQ. V shed 2 bases and J shed 5 bases, with 13 bases lying between them. The CDR3 DNA reads TGCGCCAGCAGCTTACAGGGCGGAGGAACCGGGGAGCTGTTTTTT. The encoded protein is CASSLQGGGTGELFF.

The rearrangement links TRBV19 to TRBJ2-3, with 7 bases identical to TRBD2. The CDR3 extends over 16 amino acids. The germline CDR1 and CDR2 sequences are LNHDA and SQIVND (reference sequence). The junction had 3 bases not matched to a gene; V was cut back by 0 bases and J by 0 bases. CDR3 nucleotide sequence: TGTGCCAGTAGTATAGATCTAGCGGCCAGCACAGATACGCAGTATTTT. The encoded protein is CASSIDLAASTDTQYF. The whole variable domain, remainder taken from reference TRBV19 and TRBJ2-3, is DGGITQSPKYLFRKEGQNVTLSCEQNLNHDAMYWYRQDPGQGLRLIYYSQIVNDFQKGDIAEGYSVSREKKESFPLTVTSAQKNPTAFYLCASSIDLAASTDTQYFGPGTRLTVL.

This chain connects TRBV11-2 to TRBJ1-2; no clear D gene. This CDR3 has 15 amino acids. V was trimmed by 1 base and J by 5 bases, leaving 14 bases between them. Germline lookup yields CDR1 SGHAT and CDR2 FQNNGV. CDR3 sequence: CASSLVPRPDYGYTF. The CDR3, as DNA: TGTGCCAGCAGCTTAGTTCCAAGGCCTGATTATGGCTACACCTTC. Full variable domain (rest looked up from reference TRBV11-2 and TRBJ1-2): EAGVAQSPRYKIIEKRQSVAFWCNPISGHATLYWYQQILGQGPKLLIQFQNNGVVDDSQLPKDRFSAERLKGVDSTLKIQPAKLEDSAVYLCASSLVPRPDYGYTFGSGTRLTVV.

This chain uses TRBV30 with TRBJ2-7; no firm D call. Trimming pared 2 bases from V and 2 bases from J, leaving 13 bases between. CDR3 length: 14 amino acids. Germline V gives CDR1 GTSNPN, CDR2 SVGIG (reference sequence). The CDR3 sequence is CAWSMRRITYEQYF. CDR3 DNA: TGTGCCTGGAGTATGAGGCGGATAACCTACGAGCAGTACTTC.

The V call is TRBV5-1, the J call TRBJ1-3; possible D gene TRBD1, 5 bases. Per the germline V gene, CDR1 is SGHRS and CDR2 is YFSETQ. V lost 6 bases to trimming and J lost 2 bases, with 15 bases between them. The CDR3 loop spans 15 amino acids. CDR3 DNA sequence: TGCGCCAGCACACAAGGACAACAAACTGGAAACACCATATATTTT. Its protein is CASTQGQQTGNTIYF.

The V call is TRBV28, the J call TRBJ1-1, with unresolved D. The CDR3 has 12 residues. Trimming shortened V by 2 bases and J by 1 base, and 2 bases separated the two germline ends. Germline V lookup: CDR1 MDHEN, CDR2 SYDVKM. The CDR3 is CASSLRNTEAFF. The CDR3 DNA sequence: TGTGCCAGCAGTTTAAGGAACACTGAAGCTTTCTTT.

V is TRBV10-3 and J is TRBJ2-1, with TRBD2 matching 7 bases. This CDR3 has 15 amino acids. CDR1 and CDR2 (germline): ENHRY, SYGVKD. V shed 7 bases and J 1 base; nucleotides not matched to a gene: 7. The CDR3 sequence is CAITSTGGSYNEQFF. The CDR3 nucleotides are TGTGCCATCACTTCCACGGGAGGTTCCTACAATGAGCAGTTCTTC.